The sequence of this TCR beta chain was determined in a study of memory B cells and T cells in multiple sclerosis (dated by TCRdb to between 2017 and 2018). Background for the entire study: TCR beta repertoires of autoproliferating peripheral T cells were compared with the TCR beta repertoires of brain lesion-infiltrating T cells in multiple sclerosis patients. A couple of multiple sclerosis patients were included in the TCR sequencing because brain lesions obtained at autopsy or brain-infiltrating cells obtained from biopsy were available for them. General study outcomes and caveats: Clone-set sizes varied between compartments, which affected the numbers of shared clonotypes and made normalization necessary.

Autoproliferating (CFSEdim) and non-proliferating (CFSEhi) T cell fractions were sequenced separately after stimulus-free culture of CFSE-labeled PBMCs. Altogether, 50 million to 55 million CFSE-labeled PBMCs were kept in culture for more than 6 days with no stimulus, after which the replicate wells were combined. PBMCs were labeled with roughly 0.5 uM CFSE and were cultured without exogenous stimuli in serum-free AIM-V medium. PBMCs were isolated by Ficoll density gradient centrifugation and were cryopreserved before use. Live 7-AAD-negative cells were sorted on a FACSAria III, washed with PBS, and frozen at -80 degrees C as dry pellets. The CDR3 holds 12 amino acids from the cysteine to the phenylalanine. This entry keeps only the CDR3 DNA: 36 bases, framed from base 1. V has 9 bases trimmed and J has 10 bases trimmed; junction bases matching no gene number 10. CDR1 and CDR2, looked up from the germline V gene, are SGHRS and YFSETQ.

As concerns this clone: No antigen is known for it. No much larger clone is present one base from it, and per-base qualities are unavailable.

TCRbeta CDR3 regions were amplified from extracted genomic DNA using the immunoSEQ Platform. The immunoSEQ assay combined multiplex PCR with high-throughput sequencing and a vendor bioinformatics pipeline. Per the authors' processing: Non-productive sequences and CDR3s shorter than 4 amino acids were excluded, and clonotype frequencies were recalculated for each sample. In immunoSEQ Analyzer 2.0, shared clonotypes were identified as identical CDR3 amino acid, V gene and J gene sequences. Repertoire overlap was normalized by dividing shared clonotype counts by the product of both clone-set sizes, with the result scaled by 1000 into arbitrary units. TCRdb limited this immuneACCESS table to in-frame rearrangements with V and J called. A share of clones is missing; checked studies link under half to unresolved V genes, and the rest is unexplained. V and J calls and clone size are those listed in that table; D and trimming were worked out from the DNA. For this sample there are around 30,000 clones; 86% appear just once. The ten largest clones capture approximately 2.5% of the sample.

The sequenced sample consisted of PBMCs from blood kept in culture. This clonotype was sampled from a human donor with multiple sclerosis. The chain uses TRBV5-1 and TRBJ2-1; 7 middle bases align to TRBD1. The bases read TGCGCCACCCAGGGGGACGGATCGGAGCAGTTCTTC. Translated, this is CATQGDGSEQFF.